The 2 T cell receptor beta chains listed next were all sequenced from one sample in a study of beta chain features in type 1 diabetes. Isolated RNA was reverse transcribed in full, so expressed TCRB transcripts were sequenced. Method: immunoSEQ multiplex PCR; TCRdb's copy keeps in-frame clones and lacks some. This table holds approximately 160,000 clones, about 8.1% found once. Sequences were obtained from central memory CD4+ T cells from blood. Receptors originate from a man aged 18-30 years in good health.

CDR3: CASSLVSGTSGRAVTQYF. CDR3 bases: TGTGCCAGCAGCTTAGTGAGCGGGACTAGCGGGAGGGCCGTAACCCAGTACTTC. This sequence joins TRBV7-2 and TRBJ2-5, with 16 bases fitting TRBD2. CDR1 SGHTA and CDR2 FQGNSA come from the germline V gene. The junction had 10 bases not matched to a gene; V was cut back by 1 base and J by 8 bases. There are 18 residues in the CDR3.

This clone was seen a few times. The rearrangement uses TRBV11-1 and TRBJ2-2; perhaps TRBD2 as D (6 bases). Germline CDR1 and CDR2: SGHAT and FQDESV (reference sequence). The CDR3 covers 16 residues. V was trimmed by 4 bases and J by 6 bases, leaving 18 bases between them. In DNA, the CDR3 is TGTGCCAGCAGCTCCCCCGAGGAGGGAAGGGCCGGGGAGCTGTTTTTT. Its protein product is CASSSPEEGRAGELFF.